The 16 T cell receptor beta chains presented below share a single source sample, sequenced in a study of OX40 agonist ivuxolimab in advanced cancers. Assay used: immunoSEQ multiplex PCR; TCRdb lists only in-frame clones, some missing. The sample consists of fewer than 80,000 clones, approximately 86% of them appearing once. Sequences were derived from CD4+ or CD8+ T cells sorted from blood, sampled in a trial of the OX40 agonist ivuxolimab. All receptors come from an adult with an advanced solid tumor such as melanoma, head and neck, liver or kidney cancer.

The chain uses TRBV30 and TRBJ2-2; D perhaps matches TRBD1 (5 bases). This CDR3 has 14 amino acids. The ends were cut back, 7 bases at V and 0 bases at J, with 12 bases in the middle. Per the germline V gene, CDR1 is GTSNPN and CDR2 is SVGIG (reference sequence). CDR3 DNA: TGTGCCTTACCAGACAGATCGAACACCGGGGAGCTGTTTTTT. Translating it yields CALPDRSNTGELFF.

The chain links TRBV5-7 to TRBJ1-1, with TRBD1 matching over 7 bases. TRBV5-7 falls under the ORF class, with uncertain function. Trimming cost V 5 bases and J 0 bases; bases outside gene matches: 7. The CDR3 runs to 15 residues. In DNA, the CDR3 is TGTGCCAGCAGTTGCAGGGGGTGGGTGAACACTGAAGCTTTCTTT. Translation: CASSCRGWVNTEAFF.

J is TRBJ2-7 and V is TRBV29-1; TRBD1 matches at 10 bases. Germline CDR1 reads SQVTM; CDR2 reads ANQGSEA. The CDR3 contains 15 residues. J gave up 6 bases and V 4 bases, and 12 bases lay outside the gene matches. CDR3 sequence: CSVGGQGWYFGEQYF. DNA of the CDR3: TGCAGCGTTGGGGGACAGGGGTGGTACTTCGGCGAGCAGTACTTC.

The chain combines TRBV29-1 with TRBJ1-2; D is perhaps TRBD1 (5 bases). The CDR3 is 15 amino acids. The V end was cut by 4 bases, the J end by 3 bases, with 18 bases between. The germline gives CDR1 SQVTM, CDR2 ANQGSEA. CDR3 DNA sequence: TGCAGCGTTGTAAGGGGCGGCAGGGCCTACTATGGCTACACCTTC. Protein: CSVVRGGRAYYGYTF. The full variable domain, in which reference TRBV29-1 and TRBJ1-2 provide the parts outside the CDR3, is SAVISQKPSRDICQRGTSLTIQCQVDSQVTMMFWYRQQPGQSLTLIATANQGSEATYESGFVIDKFPISRPNLTFSTLTVSNMSPEDSSIYLCSVVRGGRAYYGYTFGSGTRLTVV.

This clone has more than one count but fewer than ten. The CDR3 nucleotides read TGTGCCAGTAGTCGGGACAGGGACCAGAAGGAGCAGTTCTTC. Its translation: CASSRDRDQKEQFF. This chain uses TRBV19 with TRBJ2-1; 9 nucleotides line up with TRBD1. In germline, CDR1 is LNHDA, CDR2 SQIVND (reference sequence). This CDR3 has 14 residues. Trimming took 5 bases from V and 10 from J; bases not matched to a gene: 9.

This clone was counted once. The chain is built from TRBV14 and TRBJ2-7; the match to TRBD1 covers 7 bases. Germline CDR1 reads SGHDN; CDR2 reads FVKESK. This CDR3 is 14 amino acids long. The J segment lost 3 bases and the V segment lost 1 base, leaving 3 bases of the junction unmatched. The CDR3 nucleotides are TGTGCCAGCAGCCAAGGGGCAGGGGGCTACGAGCAGTACTTC. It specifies CASSQGAGGYEQYF.

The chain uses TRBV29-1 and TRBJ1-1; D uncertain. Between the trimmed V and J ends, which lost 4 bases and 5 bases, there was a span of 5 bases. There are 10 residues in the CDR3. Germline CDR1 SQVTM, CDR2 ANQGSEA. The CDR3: CSVVYTEAFF. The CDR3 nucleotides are TGCAGCGTTGTATATACTGAAGCTTTCTTT.

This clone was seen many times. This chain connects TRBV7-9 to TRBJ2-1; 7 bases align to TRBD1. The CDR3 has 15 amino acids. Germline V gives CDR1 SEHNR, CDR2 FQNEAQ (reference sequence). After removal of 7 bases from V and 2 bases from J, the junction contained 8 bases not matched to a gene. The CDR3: CASITRGQTYNEQFF. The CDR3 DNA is TGTGCCAGCATCACCCGGGGACAGACCTACAATGAGCAGTTCTTC.

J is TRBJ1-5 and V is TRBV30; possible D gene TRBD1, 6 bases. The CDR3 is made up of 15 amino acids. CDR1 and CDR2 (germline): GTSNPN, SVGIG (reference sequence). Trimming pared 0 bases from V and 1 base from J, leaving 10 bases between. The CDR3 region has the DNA TGTGCCTGGAGTGTGGGGGGGCCAAGCAATCAGCCCCAGCATTTT. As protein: CAWSVGGPSNQPQHF.

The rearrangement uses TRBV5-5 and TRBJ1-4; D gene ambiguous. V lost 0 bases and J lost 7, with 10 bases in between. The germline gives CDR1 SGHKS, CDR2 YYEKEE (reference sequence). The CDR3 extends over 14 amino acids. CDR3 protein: CASSLGTAGEKLFF. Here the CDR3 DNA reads TGTGCCAGCAGCTTGGGGACGGCGGGTGAAAAACTGTTTTTT. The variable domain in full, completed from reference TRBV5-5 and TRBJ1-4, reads DAGVTQSPTHLIKTRGQQVTLRCSPISGHKSVSWYQQVLGQGPQFIFQYYEKEERGRGNFPDRFSARQFPNYSSELNVNALLLGDSALYLCASSLGTAGEKLFFGSGTQLSVL.

CDR3 bases: TGCGCCAGCAGCTTGGGCTGGGAGAACACTGAAGCTTTCTTT. Translated: CASSLGWENTEAFF. The chain carries TRBV5-1 and TRBJ1-1, with D uncertain. The V gene's germline CDR1 is SGHRS and CDR2 YFSETQ. There are 14 residues in the CDR3. V lost 0 bases, J lost 1 base, and 7 bases lay in between. Together with reference TRBV5-1 and TRBJ1-1, the CDR3 gives the full variable domain: KAGVTQTPRYLIKTRGQQVTLSCSPISGHRSVSWYQQTPGQGLQFLFEYFSETQRNKGNFPGRFSGRQFSNSRSEMNVSTLELGDSALYLCASSLGWENTEAFFGQGTRLTVV.

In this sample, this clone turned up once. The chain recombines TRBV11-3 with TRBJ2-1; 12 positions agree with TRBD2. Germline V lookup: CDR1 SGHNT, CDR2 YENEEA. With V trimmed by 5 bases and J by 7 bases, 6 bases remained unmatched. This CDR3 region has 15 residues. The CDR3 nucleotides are TGTGCCAGCAGCCCCAGGACTAGCGGGGTTAATGAGCAGTTCTTC. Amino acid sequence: CASSPRTSGVNEQFF.

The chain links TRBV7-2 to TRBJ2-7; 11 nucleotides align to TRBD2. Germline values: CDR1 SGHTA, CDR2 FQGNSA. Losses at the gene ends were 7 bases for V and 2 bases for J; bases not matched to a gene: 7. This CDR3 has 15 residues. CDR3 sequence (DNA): TGTGCCAGCAAATTAGGGACTAGCGGAACCTACGAGCAGTACTTC. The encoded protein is CASKLGTSGTYEQYF. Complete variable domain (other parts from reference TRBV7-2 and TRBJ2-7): GAGVSQSPSNKVTEKGKDVELRCDPISGHTALYWYRQSLGQGLEFLIYFQGNSAPDKSGLPSDRFSAERTGGSVSTLTIQRTQQEDSAVYLCASKLGTSGTYEQYFGPGTRLTVT.

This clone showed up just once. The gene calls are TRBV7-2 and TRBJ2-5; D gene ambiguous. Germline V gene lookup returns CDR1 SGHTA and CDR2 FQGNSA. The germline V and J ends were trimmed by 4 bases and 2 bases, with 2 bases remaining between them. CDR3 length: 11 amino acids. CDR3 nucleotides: TGTGCCAGCAGCTATCAAGAGACCCAGTACTTC. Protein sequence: CASSYQETQYF.

This CDR3 is CSVGTSGETQYF. CDR3 in DNA: TGCAGCGTTGGGACTAGCGGAGAGACCCAGTACTTC. V usage is TRBV29-1 and J usage is TRBJ2-5; 10 bases are shared with TRBD2. Per the germline V gene, CDR1 is SQVTM and CDR2 is ANQGSEA. The V gene end was trimmed by 4 bases and the J gene end by 4 bases; junction bases not matched to a gene: 0. The CDR3 covers 12 residues.

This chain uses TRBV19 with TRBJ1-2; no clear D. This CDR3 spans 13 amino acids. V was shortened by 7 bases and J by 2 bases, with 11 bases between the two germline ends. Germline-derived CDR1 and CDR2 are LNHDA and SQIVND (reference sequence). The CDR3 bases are TGTGCCAGTAACTTGGGATCGAACTATGGCTACACCTTC. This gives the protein CASNLGSNYGYTF.